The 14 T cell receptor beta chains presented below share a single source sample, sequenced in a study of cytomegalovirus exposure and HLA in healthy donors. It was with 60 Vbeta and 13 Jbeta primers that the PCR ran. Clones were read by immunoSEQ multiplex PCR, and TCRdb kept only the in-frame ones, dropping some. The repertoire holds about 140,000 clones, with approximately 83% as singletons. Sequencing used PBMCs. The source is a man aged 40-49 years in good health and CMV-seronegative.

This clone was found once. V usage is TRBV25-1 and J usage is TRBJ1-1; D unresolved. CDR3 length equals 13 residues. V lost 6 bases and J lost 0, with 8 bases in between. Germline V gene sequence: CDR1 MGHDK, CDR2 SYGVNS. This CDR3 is CASSRDMNTEAFF. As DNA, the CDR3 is TGTGCCAGCAGCCGAGATATGAACACTGAAGCTTTCTTT.

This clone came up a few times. CDR3 residues: CASSSPGQGADEQYF. CDR3 coding DNA: TGTGCCAGCAGCTCACCGGGACAGGGGGCCGACGAGCAGTACTTC. V gene TRBV11-2 combines with J gene TRBJ2-7; 12 nucleotides agree with TRBD1. V shed 4 bases, J shed 5 bases, and the junction held 6 bases outside the gene matches. Germline CDR1 SGHAT, CDR2 FQNNGV. The CDR3 contains 15 residues.

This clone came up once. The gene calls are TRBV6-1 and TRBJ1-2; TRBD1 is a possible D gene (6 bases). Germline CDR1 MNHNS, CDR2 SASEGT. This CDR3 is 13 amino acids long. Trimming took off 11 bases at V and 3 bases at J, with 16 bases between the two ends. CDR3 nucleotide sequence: TGTGCCGGACAGCAGTTGACCGACTATGGCTACACCTTC. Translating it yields CAGQQLTDYGYTF.

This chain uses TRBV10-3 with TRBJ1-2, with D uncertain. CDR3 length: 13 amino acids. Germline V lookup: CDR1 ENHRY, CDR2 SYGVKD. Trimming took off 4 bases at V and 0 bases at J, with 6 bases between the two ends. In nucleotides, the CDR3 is TGTGCCATCAGTGTTAATTCTAACTATGGCTACACCTTC. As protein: CAISVNSNYGYTF.

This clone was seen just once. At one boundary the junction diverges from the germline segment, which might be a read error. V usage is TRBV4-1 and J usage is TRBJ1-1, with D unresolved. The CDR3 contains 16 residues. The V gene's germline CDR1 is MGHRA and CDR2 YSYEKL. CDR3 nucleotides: TGCCCCAGCAGCCACCAACGGGGAGGTTCGAACACTGAAGCTTTCTTT. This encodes CPSSHQRGGSNTEAFF.

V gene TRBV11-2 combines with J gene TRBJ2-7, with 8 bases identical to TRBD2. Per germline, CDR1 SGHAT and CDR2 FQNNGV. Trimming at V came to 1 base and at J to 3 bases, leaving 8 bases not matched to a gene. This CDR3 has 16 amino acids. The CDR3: CASSLAPREGLYEQYF. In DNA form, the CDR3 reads TGTGCCAGCAGCTTAGCCCCACGGGAGGGCCTCTACGAGCAGTACTTC.

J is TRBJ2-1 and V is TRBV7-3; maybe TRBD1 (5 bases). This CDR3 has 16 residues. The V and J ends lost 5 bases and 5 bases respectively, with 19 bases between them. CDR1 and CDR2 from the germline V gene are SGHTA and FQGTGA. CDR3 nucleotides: TGTGCCAGCAGCCGTTCCCCGCAGGGAATTGACAATGAGCAGTTCTTC. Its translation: CASSRSPQGIDNEQFF.

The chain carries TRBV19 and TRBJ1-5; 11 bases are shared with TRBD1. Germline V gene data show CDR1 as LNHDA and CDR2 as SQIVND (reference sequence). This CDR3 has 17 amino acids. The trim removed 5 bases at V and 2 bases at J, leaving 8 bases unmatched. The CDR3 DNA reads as TGTGCCAGTAGTCTTAAGGGACAGGGGGTCGGCAATCAGCCCCAGCATTTT. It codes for CASSLKGQGVGNQPQHF.

CDR3 in DNA: TGTGCCAGCAGCTTGGCCGGGACAGGGCCTAACTATGGCTACACCTTC. Protein product: CASSLAGTGPNYGYTF. This chain connects TRBV5-7 to TRBJ1-2, with TRBD1 matching 9 bases. TRBV5-7 is placed among ORFs of uncertain function. The CDR3 has 16 amino acids. V lost 0 bases to trimming and J lost 0 bases; unmatched junction nucleotides: 3.

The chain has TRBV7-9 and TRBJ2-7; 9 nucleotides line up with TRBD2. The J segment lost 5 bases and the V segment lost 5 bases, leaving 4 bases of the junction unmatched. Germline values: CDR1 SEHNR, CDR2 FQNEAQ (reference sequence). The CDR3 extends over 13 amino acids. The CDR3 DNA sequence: TGTGCCAGCAGCCTGACTAGCGGCAACGAGCAGTACTTC. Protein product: CASSLTSGNEQYF.

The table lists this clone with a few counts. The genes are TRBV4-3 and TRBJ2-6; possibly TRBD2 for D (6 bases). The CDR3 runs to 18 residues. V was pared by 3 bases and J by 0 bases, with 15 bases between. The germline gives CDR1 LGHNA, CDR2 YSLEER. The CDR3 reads CASSHRDFLSSGANVLTF. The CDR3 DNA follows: TGCGCCAGCAGCCACCGGGACTTCCTGAGCTCTGGGGCCAACGTCCTGACTTTC.

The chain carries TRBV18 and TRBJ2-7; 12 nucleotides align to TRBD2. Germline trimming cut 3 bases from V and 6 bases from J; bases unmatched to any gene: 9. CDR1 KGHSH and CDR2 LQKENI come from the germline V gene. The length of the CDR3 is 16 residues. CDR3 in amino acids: CASSPWASGGAGEQYF. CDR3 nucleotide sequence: TGTGCCAGCTCACCGTGGGCTAGCGGGGGGGCCGGCGAGCAGTACTTC.

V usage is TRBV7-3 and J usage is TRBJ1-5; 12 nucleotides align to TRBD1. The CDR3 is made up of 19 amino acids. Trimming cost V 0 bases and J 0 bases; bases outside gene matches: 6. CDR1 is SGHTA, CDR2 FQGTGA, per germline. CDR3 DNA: TGTGCCAGCAGCTTAACGGGGACAGGGGGCACGCTTAGCAATCAGCCCCAGCATTTT. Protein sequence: CASSLTGTGGTLSNQPQHF.

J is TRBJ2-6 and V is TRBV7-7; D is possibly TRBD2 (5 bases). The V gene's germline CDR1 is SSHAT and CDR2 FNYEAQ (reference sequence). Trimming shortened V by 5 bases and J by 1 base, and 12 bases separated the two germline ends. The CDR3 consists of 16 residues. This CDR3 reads CASSPRGPSGANVLTF. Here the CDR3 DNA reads TGTGCCAGCAGCCCCCGCGGGCCATCTGGGGCCAACGTCCTGACTTTC.